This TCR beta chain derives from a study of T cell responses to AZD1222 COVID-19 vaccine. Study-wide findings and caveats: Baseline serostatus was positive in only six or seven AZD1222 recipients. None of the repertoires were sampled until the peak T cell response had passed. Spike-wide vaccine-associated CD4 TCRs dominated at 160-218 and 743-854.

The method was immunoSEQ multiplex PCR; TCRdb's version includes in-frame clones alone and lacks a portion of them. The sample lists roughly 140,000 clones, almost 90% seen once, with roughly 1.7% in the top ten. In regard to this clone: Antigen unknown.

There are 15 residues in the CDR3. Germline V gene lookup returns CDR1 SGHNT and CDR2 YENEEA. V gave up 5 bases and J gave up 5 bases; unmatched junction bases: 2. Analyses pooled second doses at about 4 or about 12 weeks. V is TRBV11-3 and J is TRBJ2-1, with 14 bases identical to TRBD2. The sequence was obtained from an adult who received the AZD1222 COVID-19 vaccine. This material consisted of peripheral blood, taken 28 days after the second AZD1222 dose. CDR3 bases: TGTGCCAGCAGCCCGGGACTAGCGGGAGACAATGAGCAGTTCTTC. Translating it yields CASSPGLAGDNEQFF.